This passage covers 21 T cell receptor beta chains from one sample sequenced in a study of T-cell memory formation after mild COVID-19. TCRdb reanalysed the 5' RACE reads using MiXCR and keeps one entry per CDR3 protein. In the table there are roughly 35,000 distinct CDR3 sequences, over 20% of which are singletons. The sequencing input was PBMCs or a T cell subset sorted from them (not recorded which). The receptor source for this set is an adult who had mild COVID-19 (a few samples of this study predate the infection). Cell type and time point are not known.

This clonotype came up many times. CDR3 loop: CASSPLDQPQHF. The CDR3 DNA reads TGTGCCAGCAGCCCCCTGGACCAGCCCCAGCATTTT. The chain is built from TRBV7-8 and TRBJ1-5; unclear D gene. Trimming left V 5 bases short and J 7 bases short, with 9 bases between. The CDR3 has 12 amino acids. Germline lookup yields CDR1 SGHVS and CDR2 FQNEAQ.

Many counts were recorded for this clonotype. This chain links TRBV6-5 with TRBJ2-3; 15 bases agree with TRBD2. V dropped 6 bases and J dropped 6; count of bases not matched to a gene: 19. This CDR3 region has 20 residues. In germline, CDR1 is MNHEY, CDR2 SVGAGI. CDR3 sequence: CASRYNPGTSGRPGSDTQYF. CDR3 nucleotide sequence: TGTGCCAGCAGATATAACCCTGGGACTAGCGGGAGGCCGGGTTCGGATACGCAGTATTTT.

This clonotype is medium-sized by share. The chain has TRBV7-8 and TRBJ2-2, with D maybe TRBD2 (5 bases). V was clipped by 1 base and J by 6 bases, with 9 bases between them. The CDR3 totals 14 residues. CDR1 is SGHVS and CDR2 is FQNEAQ in the germline V gene. CDR3 coding DNA: TGTGCCAGCAGCTTAGATCTAGCCGCCGGGGAGCTGTTTTTT. Its protein product is CASSLDLAAGELFF. The full variable domain, its missing parts supplied by reference TRBV7-8 and TRBJ2-2, is GAGVSQSPRYKVAKRGQDVALRCDPISGHVSLFWYQQALGQGPEFLTYFQNEAQLDKSGLPSDRFFAERPEGSVSTLKIQRTQQEDSAVYLCASSLDLAAGELFFGEGSRLTVL.

This clonotype was counted at least ten times. The rearrangement links TRBV7-3 to TRBJ2-2, with no clear D. V was pared by 5 bases and J by 0 bases, with 7 bases between. The CDR3 has 14 residues. Germline V gives CDR1 SGHTA, CDR2 FQGTGA. CDR3 nucleotides: TGTGCCAGCAGCCTAAGTTCGAACACCGGGGAGCTGTTTTTT. Residues: CASSLSSNTGELFF. The full variable domain, completed using reference TRBV7-3 and TRBJ2-2, is GAGVSQTPSNKVTEKGKYVELRCDPISGHTALYWYRQSLGQGPEFLIYFQGTGAADDSGLPNDRFFAVRPEGSVSTLKIQRTERGDSAVYLCASSLSSNTGELFFGEGSRLTVL.

This clonotype was seen more than once but under ten times. The chain carries TRBV2 and TRBJ1-2, with D unclear. V dropped 7 bases and J dropped 6 bases, with 15 bases sitting between them. The CDR3 is 13 residues long. From germline, CDR1 is SNHLY and CDR2 FYNNEI. CDR3 coding DNA: TGTGCCAGCAATGATTATGGTTCGCATGGCTACACCTTC. Translated: CASNDYGSHGYTF. The variable domain in full, with the rest retrieved from reference TRBV2 and TRBJ1-2, is EPEVTQTPSHQVTQMGQEVILRCVPISNHLYFYWYRQILGQKVEFLVSFYNNEISEKSEIFDDQFSVERPDGSNFTLKIRSTKLEDSAMYFCASNDYGSHGYTFGSGTRLTVV.

The V call is TRBV20-1, the J call TRBJ2-2, with TRBD1 matching 8 bases. Per the germline V gene, CDR1 is DFQATT and CDR2 is SNEGSKA (reference sequence). CDR3 length: 16 residues. Germline trimming cut 0 bases from V and 4 bases from J; bases unmatched to any gene: 7. The CDR3 nucleotides read TGCAGTGCTAGAGATTCAGGACAGGGCGTCACCGGGGAGCTGTTTTTT. Its translation is CSARDSGQGVTGELFF.

V usage is TRBV9 and J usage is TRBJ2-3; tentatively, D is TRBD1 (6 bases). The germline V gene has CDR1 SGDLS and CDR2 YYNGEE. V was trimmed by 1 base and J by 2 bases, leaving 14 bases between them. This CDR3 has 16 residues. Written as DNA, the CDR3 is TGTGCCAGCAGCGTACGTATGGGGGCCGTCACAGATACGCAGTATTTT. Protein product: CASSVRMGAVTDTQYF.

This clonotype was detected many times. V usage is TRBV6-2 or TRBV6-3 and J usage is TRBJ2-2, with TRBD2 matching 7 bases. Germline CDR1 is MNHEY and CDR2 is SVGEGT. The CDR3 has 18 residues. The V and J ends lost 6 bases and 6 bases, in that order; junction bases with no gene match: 19. The DNA of the CDR3 is TGTGCCAGCAGCACGGGCCCCCGTGGAGCGGGGCGCTCCGGGGAGCTGTTTTTT. Translated, it gives CASSTGPRGAGRSGELFF.

The sample holds many counts of this clonotype. The chain uses TRBV7-9 and TRBJ2-5; no reliable D call. With 2 bases removed from V and 4 bases from J, the gap between germline ends came to 2 bases. The CDR3 length is 11 residues. Germline V CDR1 and CDR2: SEHNR, FQNEAQ (reference sequence). The CDR3 DNA reads as TGTGCCAGCAGCTTATCAGAGACCCAGTACTTC. Its protein product is CASSLSETQYF.

The CDR3 loop reads CASSLSGQGNGELFF. The CDR3 region has the DNA TGTGCCAGCAGCTTATCAGGACAGGGTAACGGGGAGCTGTTTTTT. The J gene is TRBJ2-2, the V gene TRBV11-2, with 8 bases that match TRBD1. The trim removed 2 bases at V and 7 bases at J, leaving 6 bases unmatched. The CDR3 is 15 amino acids. The V gene's germline CDR1 is SGHAT and CDR2 FQNNGV.

A few counts support this clonotype. The V call is TRBV18, the J call TRBJ1-2, with 11 bases matching TRBD1. Germline V gene lookup returns CDR1 KGHSH and CDR2 LQKENI. CDR3 length: 17 residues. V lost 3 bases, J lost 6 bases, and 12 bases stayed unmatched. The CDR3 region has the DNA TGTGCCAGCTCACCCACTCCCGGGACAGGGGGTACAGATGGCTACACCTTC. It yields the protein CASSPTPGTGGTDGYTF.

This clonotype is a singleton in its sample. The chain joins TRBV6-1 to TRBJ2-5; D gene unclear. The CDR3 sequence is 15 residues long. V was cut by 2 bases and J by 2 bases, with 12 bases left in between. Germline CDR1 reads MNHNS; CDR2 reads SASEGT. CDR3 DNA: TGTGCCAGCAGTGAAATAAGGTTGGGTCAAGAGACCCAGTACTTC. This codes for CASSEIRLGQETQYF.

The chain has TRBV4-2 and TRBJ2-1; D may be TRBD1 (8 bases). V lost 0 bases, J lost 6 bases, and 15 bases lay in between. The CDR3 sequence is 16 residues long. The germline V gene has CDR1 LGHNA and CDR2 YNFKEQ. The chain's CDR3 is CASSQDGQGGGNEQFF. The CDR3 DNA follows: TGTGCCAGCAGCCAAGATGGACAGGGAGGGGGCAATGAGCAGTTCTTC.

There are many counts of this clonotype. This chain connects TRBV12-3 or TRBV12-4 to TRBJ1-2; D possibly corresponds to TRBD1 (5 bases). This CDR3 has 15 amino acids. V lost 0 bases and J 4 bases, leaving 12 bases between the germline ends. For the CDR3, the DNA is TGTGCCAGCAGTTTAGCATCCGGGGGAAGCTATGGCTACACCTTC. Translation gives CASSLASGGSYGYTF.

The chain is built from TRBV6-5 and TRBJ2-1; D uncertain. In germline, CDR1 is MNHEY, CDR2 SVGAGI. The CDR3 consists of 13 residues. Trimming shortened V by 2 bases and J by 10 bases, and 12 bases separated the two germline ends. The CDR3 loop reads CASSYRYVGEQFF. The DNA for the CDR3 is TGTGCCAGCAGTTACAGATACGTGGGCGAGCAGTTCTTC.

The chain joins TRBV11-2 to TRBJ1-1; D is ambiguous. The CDR3 is made up of 12 amino acids. The germline V and J ends were trimmed by 1 base and 4 bases, with 4 bases remaining between them. Germline V gives CDR1 SGHAT, CDR2 FQNNGV. Here the CDR3 DNA reads TGTGCCAGCAGCTTAGTTAGCACTGAAGCTTTCTTT. Protein sequence: CASSLVSTEAFF.

This clonotype has at least ten counts. Here the CDR3 DNA reads TGTGCCAGCAGCCTACAGGGTCTAACTGGAAACACCATATATTTT. Translating it yields CASSLQGLTGNTIYF. The chain couples TRBV7-2 to TRBJ1-3; tentative D call: TRBD1 (6 bases). This CDR3 comprises 15 residues. The V gene's germline CDR1 is SGHTA and CDR2 FQGNSA. Trimming pared 5 bases from V and 2 bases from J, leaving 13 bases between.

This clonotype showed up many times. The CDR3 loop is CASSYGGQETQYF. In nucleotides, the CDR3 is TGTGCCAGCAGTTATGGGGGGCAAGAGACCCAGTACTTC. The gene calls are TRBV12-3 or TRBV12-4 and TRBJ2-5; D perhaps matches TRBD2 (6 bases). This CDR3 spans 13 amino acids. V was clipped by 4 bases and J by 2 bases, with 8 bases between them.

This clonotype was observed many times. V usage is TRBV9 and J usage is TRBJ2-1; 7 bases fit TRBD2. This CDR3 is built from 17 residues. CDR1 and CDR2 (germline): SGDLS, YYNGEE. The junction had 10 bases not matched to a gene; V was cut back by 3 bases and J by 1 base. CDR3 bases: TGTGCCAGCAGCGCCGTCTTTGGGGGGGATTCCTACAATGAGCAGTTCTTC. It encodes CASSAVFGGDSYNEQFF.

This clonotype was detected many times. This sequence joins TRBV9 and TRBJ2-5; a weak D match, TRBD2 (6 bases). The CDR3 sequence is 15 residues long. CDR1 is SGDLS and CDR2 is YYNGEE in the germline V gene. Trimming left V 0 bases short and J 1 base short, with 10 bases between. As DNA, the CDR3 is TGTGCCAGCAGCGTAGCGGAGGGATCCCAAGAGACCCAGTACTTC. This codes for CASSVAEGSQETQYF.

This clonotype was observed many times. V and J are TRBV11-2 and TRBJ2-7; 10 bases line up with TRBD1. Germline CDR1 reads SGHAT; CDR2 reads FQNNGV. Trimming cost V 6 bases and J 5 bases; bases outside gene matches: 10. The CDR3 sequence is 15 residues long. This CDR3 reads CASSDRDRGRNEQYF. CDR3 coding DNA: TGTGCCAGCAGTGACCGGGACAGGGGCAGAAACGAGCAGTACTTC.